One and the same sample provided the 19 T cell receptor beta chains below, sequenced in a study of CD8+ T cells in alopecia areata. Treatment defined: oral pan-JAK inhibitor, 5-10 mg twice daily. RNA, once extracted, was reverse transcribed into cDNA for use as the sequencing template. Using immunoSEQ multiplex PCR, the repertoire was profiled, and TCRdb retains in-frame clones only, with some absent. The sample records about 210,000 clones, 40% to 55% being singletons. The specimen was CD4+ T cells sorted from blood, collected at approximately week 37, from a patient treated with tofacitinib. The receptors here all came from a human donor with alopecia areata.

The V call is TRBV9, the J call TRBJ2-1; no clear D gene. The V end lost 3 bases, the J end lost 5 bases, and 6 bases lay between the germline ends. The CDR3 covers 12 residues. Germline V gene data show CDR1 as SGDLS and CDR2 as YYNGEE. CDR3 nucleotides: TGTGCCAGCAGCGGCACAAACAATGAGCAGTTCTTC. It yields the protein CASSGTNNEQFF.

V usage is TRBV5-1 and J usage is TRBJ2-3; D perhaps matches TRBD2 (6 bases). The CDR3 is 12 residues long. The V gene's germline CDR1 is SGHRS and CDR2 YFSETQ. Trimming left V 7 bases short and J 0 bases short, with 6 bases between. The CDR3 DNA reads as TGCGCCAGCGGGACTAGCACAGATACGCAGTATTTT. This translates into CASGTSTDTQYF.

This chain connects TRBV29-1 to TRBJ2-2, with D unresolved. Per germline, CDR1 SQVTM and CDR2 ANQGSEA. Deletions cut 0 bases from V and 0 bases from J, with 11 bases between. The CDR3 is 16 residues long. As DNA, the CDR3 is TGCAGCGTTGAAGAGAGGCCCGGCGCGAACACCGGGGAGCTGTTTTTT. This translates into CSVEERPGANTGELFF.

In its sample, this clone was seen a few times. The chain is built from TRBV21-1 and TRBJ2-3; the table's D call, TRBD2, was not checked against the DNA. TRBV21-1 is described as a pseudogene. There are 15 residues in the CDR3. This CDR3 is CASSKREGGGPDGYF. CDR3 sequence (DNA): TGTGCCAGCAGCAAGCGGGAGGGGGGCGGTCCAGACGGATATTTT.

In this sample, this clone turned up a few times. The rearrangement uses TRBV5-4 and TRBJ1-2; possible D gene TRBD1, 6 bases. CDR3 length: 13 amino acids. CDR1 is SGHNT and CDR2 is YYREEE in the germline V gene (reference sequence). V was clipped by 1 base and J by 4 bases, with 8 bases between them. CDR3 DNA sequence: TGTGCCAGCAGCTTGAGGGGGGGCTATGGCTACACCTTC. Its protein is CASSLRGGYGYTF.

The chain has TRBV7-2 and TRBJ2-7; 11 bases map to TRBD2. Germline CDR1 and CDR2: SGHTA and FQGNSA. Unmatched junction bases numbered 6, after V lost 5 bases and J lost 3 bases. The CDR3 consists of 15 residues. This CDR3 reads CASSPLAGGIYEQYF. DNA of the CDR3: TGTGCCAGCAGCCCCTTAGCGGGGGGGATCTACGAGCAGTACTTC.

This clone showed up just a few times. The chain couples TRBV9 to TRBJ2-4; D is perhaps TRBD2 (5 bases). The CDR3 has 15 residues. Germline V CDR1 and CDR2: SGDLS, YYNGEE. V shed 3 bases and J shed 9 bases, with 19 bases lying between them. CDR3 amino acids: CASSATRTPSSIQYF. The CDR3 bases are TGTGCCAGCAGCGCTACTCGGACTCCGAGTTCCATTCAGTACTTC.

V and J are TRBV2 and TRBJ2-6; D is unclear. Germline V gene lookup returns CDR1 SNHLY and CDR2 FYNNEI. CDR3 size: 13 residues. V lost 6 bases to trimming and J lost 5 bases, with 8 bases between them. CDR3 bases: TGTGCCAGCAGGTATCAGAGGGCCAACGTCCTGACTTTC. Encoded protein: CASRYQRANVLTF.

The rearrangement links TRBV2 to TRBJ2-2; 9 bases map to TRBD1. The CDR3 totals 14 residues. Germline V gene sequence: CDR1 SNHLY, CDR2 FYNNEI. The V gene end was trimmed by 8 bases and the J gene end by 4 bases; junction bases not matched to a gene: 5. The CDR3 coding sequence is TGTGCCAGCGGGGGACAGGGTAGCACCGGGGAGCTGTTTTTT. This translates into CASGGQGSTGELFF.

The chain uses TRBV7-8 and TRBJ1-5; D is undetermined. Trimming cost V 0 bases and J 15 bases, with 15 bases left between them. The germline gives CDR1 SGHVS, CDR2 FQNEAQ. The CDR3 totals 13 residues. The CDR3 sequence: CASSLASEGKWHF. CDR3 DNA: TGTGCCAGCAGCTTAGCATCGGAAGGAAAGTGGCATTTT.

The CDR3 sequence is CAWSDVYEQYF. CDR3 nucleotide sequence: TGTGCCTGGAGTGATGTCTACGAGCAGTACTTC. V gene TRBV30 combines with J gene TRBJ2-5, with D hard to call. The DNA end lines up better with TRBJ2-7; the J call may be wrong. The CDR3 extends over 11 amino acids. Germline lookup yields CDR1 GTSNPN and CDR2 SVGIG (reference sequence).

V usage is TRBV29-1 and J usage is TRBJ1-1; perhaps TRBD1 as D (6 bases). The CDR3 sequence is 11 residues long. Trimming shortened V by 2 bases and J by 8 bases, and 9 bases separated the two germline ends. Looked up from germline, CDR1 is SQVTM and CDR2 is ANQGSEA. The CDR3 DNA is TGCAGCGTTGAAAACAGGGTAGAAGCTTTCTTT. The encoded protein is CSVENRVEAFF.

The CDR3 spells CASPPQRGSSEQYF. The DNA for the CDR3 is TGTGCCAGCCCCCCTCAAAGGGGATCGTCCGAGCAGTACTTC. V usage is TRBV6-1 and J usage is TRBJ2-7, with D perhaps TRBD1 (5 bases). The CDR3 is 14 amino acids. CDR1 and CDR2 from the germline V gene are MNHNS and SASEGT. Trimming took 8 bases from V and 6 from J, leaving 20 bases between them.

This clone has only a few counts. The chain employs TRBV11-1 and TRBJ2-1; D is possibly TRBD2 (5 bases). V was pared by 2 bases and J by 3 bases, with 11 bases between. In germline, CDR1 is SGHAT, CDR2 FQDESV (reference sequence). The CDR3 contains 15 residues. The CDR3 region has the DNA TGTGCCAGCAGCTTAAGAGGGCGGAGCTACAATGAGCAGTTCTTC. Translated: CASSLRGRSYNEQFF.

This chain uses TRBV29-1 with TRBJ2-1; D tentatively fits TRBD1 or TRBD2 (7 bases each). V lost 6 bases and J 10 bases, leaving 25 bases between the germline ends. The CDR3 contains 15 residues. The germline V gene encodes CDR1 SQVTM and CDR2 ANQGSEA. CDR3 DNA sequence: TGCAGCGTCCTCTCGGGGGGACAGAGGCACCTCGAGCAGTTCTTC. Its protein product is CSVLSGGQRHLEQFF.

The gene calls are TRBV7-2 and TRBJ2-3; D is uncertain. V was trimmed by 5 bases and J by 4 bases, leaving 22 bases between them. The CDR3 has 17 residues. CDR1 is SGHTA and CDR2 is FQGNSA in the germline V gene. The CDR3 bases are TGTGCCAGCAGCAGGGATCGTGGCCAATATTATCCAGATACGCAGTATTTT. Its translation is CASSRDRGQYYPDTQYF.

This clone was picked up a small number of times. The V and J genes are TRBV11-2 and TRBJ2-1, with D uncertain. V shed 2 bases and J shed 8 bases, with 13 bases lying between them. This CDR3 region has 14 residues. Germline-derived CDR1 and CDR2 are SGHAT and FQNNGV. The CDR3 sequence: CASSLFAQTHEQFF. In DNA form, the CDR3 reads TGTGCCAGCAGCTTATTCGCCCAAACCCATGAGCAGTTCTTC.

This clone has only one observation. The chain links TRBV2 to TRBJ2-1; no clear D gene. Between the trimmed V and J ends, which lost 6 bases and 11 bases, there was a span of 11 bases. This CDR3 has 11 amino acids. Germline loops: CDR1 SNHLY, CDR2 FYNNEI. CDR3 loop: CASSGHHKQFF. For the CDR3, the DNA is TGTGCCAGCAGCGGGCATCATAAGCAGTTCTTC.

This clone was seen just once. CDR3 bases: TGCAGCGTTGCCATGGGAAACACCATATATTTT. This gives the protein CSVAMGNTIYF. This chain uses TRBV29-1 with TRBJ1-3, with unresolved D. The V end was cut by 4 bases, the J end by 4 bases, with 5 bases between. The CDR3 is made up of 11 amino acids. CDR1 is SQVTM and CDR2 is ANQGSEA in the germline V gene.